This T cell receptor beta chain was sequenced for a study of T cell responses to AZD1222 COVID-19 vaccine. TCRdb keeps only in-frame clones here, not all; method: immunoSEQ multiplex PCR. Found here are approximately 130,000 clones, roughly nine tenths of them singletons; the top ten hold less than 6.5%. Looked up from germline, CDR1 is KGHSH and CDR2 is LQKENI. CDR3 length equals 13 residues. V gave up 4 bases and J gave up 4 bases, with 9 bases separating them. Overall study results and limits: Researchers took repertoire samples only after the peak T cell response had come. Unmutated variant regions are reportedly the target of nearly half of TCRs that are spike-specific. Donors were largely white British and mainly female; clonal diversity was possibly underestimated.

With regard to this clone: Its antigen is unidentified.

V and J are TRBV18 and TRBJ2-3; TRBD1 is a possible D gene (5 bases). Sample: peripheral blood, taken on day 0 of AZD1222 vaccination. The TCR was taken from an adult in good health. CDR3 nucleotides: TGTGCCAGCTCACAGGGGATTGCAGATACGCAGTATTTT. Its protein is CASSQGIADTQYF.